The T cell receptor (beta chain) under discussion was sequenced for a study of breast tumors, draining lymph nodes, adjacent tissues. Broader study findings: Data only fit, rather than demonstrated, lymph node origin of most tumor T cells. Tumors had less TCR diversity than lymph nodes, more than nontumor tissue.

This clonotype was observed many times. The target antigen is unknown. Breast cancer patients provided tissue from their axillary draining lymph nodes. A single record per CDR3 protein comes from TCRdb applying MiXCR to the multiplex PCR reads. The table records about 270,000 distinct CDR3 sequences, about 33% of them present only once. The sequencing input was axillary lymph node tissue. The TCR sequence derives from a female donor with breast cancer. Some clones in this sample may be carry-over from other donors' samples.

DNA of the CDR3: TGTGCCAGCAGCTTAGGAACAGGGGGTCGTTATGGCTACACCTTC. Translating it yields CASSLGTGGRYGYTF. The chain couples TRBV7-2 to TRBJ1-2; 8 bases line up with TRBD1. Trimming took 1 base from V and 5 from J; bases not matched to a gene: 6. Germline assignment: CDR1 SGHTA and CDR2 FQGNSA. CDR3 length: 15 amino acids.